This T cell receptor (beta chain) was captured by sequencing in a study of cytomegalovirus exposure and HLA in healthy donors. Regarding the study as a whole: It was 164 TCR beta chains that were listed as cytomegalovirus-associated.

Germline CDR1 reads LNHDA; CDR2 reads SQIVND (reference sequence). V shed 5 bases, J shed 2 bases, and the junction held 11 bases outside the gene matches. The CDR3 spans 18 residues. On this clone: Antigen: not known.

PCR involved 60 Vbeta and 13 Jbeta primers. Assay: immunoSEQ multiplex PCR; the TCRdb copy retains only in-frame clones and omits some. The sample lists under 200,000 clones; 80% were seen once. Sequencing was performed on PBMCs. The receptor was derived from a man aged 25-45 years in good health and CMV-seronegative. This chain uses TRBV19 with TRBJ2-1; 11 bases align to TRBD2. CDR3 coding DNA: TGTGCCAGTAGTGCGGATACCGGGACTAGCGGAACCTACAATGAGCAGTTCTTC. Protein: CASSADTGTSGTYNEQFF.